Shown below are 9 T cell receptor beta chains from a single sample sequenced in a study of spatial heterogeneity in lung cancer (dated by TCRdb to between 2017 and 2020). Reading the label with the study, this specimen's time point is: sample taken at primary tumor resection. Receptors were amplified or captured by 5' RACE. Sequencing relied on a NextSeq 500. TCRdb reprocessing: public reads trimmed at Q25 with fastp, clones called with MiXCR, in-frame beta chains kept. Rows are unified per CDR3 protein, each entry keeping the most common DNA and genes. This sample is represented by 35,000 to 50,000 distinct CDR3 sequences; just over 3% of them were singletons. Jointly, the top ten make up around 36% of the sample. This specimen was normal lung tissue next to the tumor, taken at surgery. These receptors all stem from a male donor with early-stage non-small cell lung cancer.

This clonotype occurred a few times. This chain connects TRBV19 to TRBJ2-2; 11 positions agree with TRBD2. Germline loops: CDR1 LNHDA, CDR2 SQIVND (reference sequence). The CDR3 runs to 16 residues. V was pared by 7 bases and J by 5 bases, with 9 bases of the junction left unmatched. The CDR3 spells CASTATSGGTTGELFF. The CDR3 DNA reads as TGTGCCAGTACCGCAACTAGCGGGGGAACTACCGGGGAGCTGTTTTTT.

This clonotype has ten or more counts. The V and J genes are TRBV6-6 and TRBJ2-7; D may be TRBD1 or TRBD2 (5 bases each). CDR1 and CDR2 (germline): MNHNY, SVGAGI (reference sequence). The V and J ends lost 1 base and 11 bases respectively, with 9 bases between them. This CDR3 has 11 amino acids. The CDR3: CASSYLGVEYF. CDR3 DNA: TGTGCCAGCAGTTACTTGGGGGTGGAGTACTTC.

This clonotype has at least ten counts. The chain recombines TRBV2 with TRBJ2-4; D unclear. Germline V CDR1 and CDR2: SNHLY, FYNNEI. The V end lost 4 bases, the J end lost 16 bases, and 11 bases lay between the germline ends. This CDR3 has 10 residues. CDR3 nucleotide sequence: TGTGCCAGCAGTGCGGGCAGCCCCTACTTC. This sequence encodes CASSAGSPYF. The full variable domain, rest sourced from reference TRBV2 and TRBJ2-4, is EPEVTQTPSHQVTQMGQEVILRCVPISNHLYFYWYRQILGQKVEFLVSFYNNEISEKSEIFDDQFSVERPDGSNFTLKIRSTKLEDSAMYFCASSAGSPYFGAGTRLSVL.

Many counts were recorded for this clonotype. This chain joins TRBV20-1 and TRBJ2-3; 11 nucleotides match TRBD2. Per germline, CDR1 DFQATT and CDR2 SNEGSKA (reference sequence). The CDR3 is 13 residues long. Trimming cost V 3 bases and J 8 bases; bases outside gene matches: 4. CDR3 sequence (DNA): TGCAGTGCTAGCACTAGCGGGAGCGTTACGCAGTATTTT. As protein: CSASTSGSVTQYF.

The chain has TRBV20-1 and TRBJ1-4, with D uncertain. V lost 7 bases to trimming and J lost 6 bases, with 12 bases between them. Germline V gene sequence: CDR1 DFQATT, CDR2 SNEGSKA (reference sequence). This CDR3 is built from 12 residues. Here the CDR3 DNA reads TGCAGTGTAAGCAGGCCGTATGAAAAACTGTTTTTT. Translated: CSVSRPYEKLFF.

The sample holds many counts of this clonotype. V gene TRBV5-6 combines with J gene TRBJ2-7, with a weak D call TRBD1 (5 bases). V shed 3 bases and J shed 4 bases, with 8 bases lying between them. The germline V gene has CDR1 SGHDT and CDR2 YYEEEE. The CDR3 covers 12 residues. CDR3 amino acids: CASSSRVYEQYF. Here the CDR3 DNA reads TGTGCCAGCAGCTCCAGGGTGTACGAGCAGTACTTC.

In its sample, this clonotype is medium-sized. This chain connects TRBV29-1 to TRBJ2-5; D is uncertain. V lost 4 bases, J lost 3 bases, and 9 bases lay in between. CDR1 and CDR2 from the germline V gene are SQVTM and ANQGSEA. The CDR3 is 12 amino acids. Here the CDR3 DNA reads TGCAGCGTTGTTCTCGTTAAAGAGACCCAGTACTTC. This translates into CSVVLVKETQYF.

This clonotype was observed at least ten times. This chain uses TRBV28 with TRBJ1-1; tentatively, D is TRBD1 (5 bases). This CDR3 is 14 amino acids long. CDR1 and CDR2 (germline): MDHEN, SYDVKM. Trimming removed 6 bases from V and 3 bases from J, with 14 bases in between. The CDR3 coding sequence is TGTGCCAGCAGGGGGGGGGAATCGGACACTGAAGCTTTCTTT. Translation: CASRGGESDTEAFF.

The sample holds a few counts of this clonotype. V and J are TRBV7-9 and TRBJ2-4; D is perhaps TRBD1 (6 bases). V was shortened by 4 bases and J by 10 bases, with 17 bases between the two germline ends. The germline V gene encodes CDR1 SEHNR and CDR2 FQNEAQ (reference sequence). The CDR3 contains 14 residues. This CDR3 is CASSSVTGRGIQYF. Written as DNA, the CDR3 is TGTGCCAGCAGCTCAGTGACAGGCCGTGGTATTCAGTACTTC. Combining the CDR3 with reference TRBV7-9 and TRBJ2-4 gives the whole variable domain DTGVSQNPRHKITKRGQNVTFRCDPISEHNRLYWYRQTLGQGPEFLTYFQNEAQLEKSRLLSDRFSAERPKGSFSTLEIQRTEQGDSAMYLCASSSVTGRGIQYFGAGTRLSVL.